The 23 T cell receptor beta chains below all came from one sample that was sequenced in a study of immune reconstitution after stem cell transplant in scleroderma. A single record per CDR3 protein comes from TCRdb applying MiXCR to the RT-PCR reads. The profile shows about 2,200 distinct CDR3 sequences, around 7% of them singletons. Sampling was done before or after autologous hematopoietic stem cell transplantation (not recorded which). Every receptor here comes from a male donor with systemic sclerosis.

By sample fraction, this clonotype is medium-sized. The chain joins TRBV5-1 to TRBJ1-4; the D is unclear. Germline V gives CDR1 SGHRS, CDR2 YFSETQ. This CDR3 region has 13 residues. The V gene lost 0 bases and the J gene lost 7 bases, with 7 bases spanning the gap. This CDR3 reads CASSLGHFEKLFF. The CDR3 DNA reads TGCGCCAGCAGCTTGGGACACTTTGAAAAACTGTTTTTT.

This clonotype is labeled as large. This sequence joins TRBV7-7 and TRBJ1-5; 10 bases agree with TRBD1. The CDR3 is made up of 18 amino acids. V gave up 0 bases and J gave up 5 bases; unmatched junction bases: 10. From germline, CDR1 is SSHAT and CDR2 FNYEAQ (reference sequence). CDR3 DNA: TGTGCCAGCAGCTTAGCGCTCCCCGGGACAGGGGACTATCAGCCCCAGCATTTT. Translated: CASSLALPGTGDYQPQHF.

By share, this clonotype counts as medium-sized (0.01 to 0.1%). The CDR3 region has the DNA TGCAGTGGTACAGGGAAAGGCACTGAAGCTTTCTTT. Its translation: CSGTGKGTEAFF. The chain carries TRBV29-1 and TRBJ1-1, with a tentative D call TRBD1 (6 bases). Germline V gene lookup returns CDR1 SQVTM and CDR2 ANQGSEA. The CDR3 is made up of 12 amino acids.

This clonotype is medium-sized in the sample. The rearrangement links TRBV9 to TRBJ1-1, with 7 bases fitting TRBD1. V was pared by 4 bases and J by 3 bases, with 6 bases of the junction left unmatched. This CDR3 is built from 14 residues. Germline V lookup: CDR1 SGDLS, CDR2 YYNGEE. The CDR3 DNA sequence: TGTGCCAGCAGCTTGGGACAGCAAGACACTGAAGCTTTCTTT. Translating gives CASSLGQQDTEAFF.

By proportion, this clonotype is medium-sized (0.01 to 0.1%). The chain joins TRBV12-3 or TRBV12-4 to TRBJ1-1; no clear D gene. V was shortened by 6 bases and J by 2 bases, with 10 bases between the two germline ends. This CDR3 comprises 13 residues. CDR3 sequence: CASSDTVNTEAFF. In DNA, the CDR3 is TGTGCCAGCAGCGATACTGTAAACACTGAAGCTTTCTTT.

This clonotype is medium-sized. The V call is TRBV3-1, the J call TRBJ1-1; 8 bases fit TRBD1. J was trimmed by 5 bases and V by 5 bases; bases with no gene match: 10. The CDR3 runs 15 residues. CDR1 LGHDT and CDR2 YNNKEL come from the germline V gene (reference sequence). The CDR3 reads CASSFTDRGKTEAFF. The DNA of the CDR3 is TGTGCCAGCAGCTTTACCGACAGGGGAAAAACTGAAGCTTTCTTT.

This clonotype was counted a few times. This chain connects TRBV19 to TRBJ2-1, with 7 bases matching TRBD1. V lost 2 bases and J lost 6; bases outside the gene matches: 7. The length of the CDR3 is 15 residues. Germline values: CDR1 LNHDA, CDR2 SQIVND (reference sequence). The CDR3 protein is CASSINRGAGNEQFF. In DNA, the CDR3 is TGTGCCAGTAGTATAAACAGGGGCGCGGGCAATGAGCAGTTCTTC.

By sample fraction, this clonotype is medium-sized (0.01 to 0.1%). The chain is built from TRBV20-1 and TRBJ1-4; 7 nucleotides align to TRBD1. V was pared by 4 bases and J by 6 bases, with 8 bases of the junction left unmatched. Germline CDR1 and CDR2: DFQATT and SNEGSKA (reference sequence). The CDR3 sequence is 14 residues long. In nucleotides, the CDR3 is TGCAGTGCTAAGCAACCGGGACAGCATGAAAAACTGTTTTTT. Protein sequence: CSAKQPGQHEKLFF.

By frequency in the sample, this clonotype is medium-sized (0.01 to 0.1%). The CDR3 nucleotides are TGTGCCAGCAGCGTCGGGGGCCACGAGCAGTACTTC. Protein product: CASSVGGHEQYF. The chain links TRBV5-6 to TRBJ2-7; either TRBD1 or TRBD2 may fit D (6 bases each). In germline, CDR1 is SGHDT, CDR2 YYEEEE. This CDR3 is built from 12 residues. V was cut by 4 bases and J by 5 bases, with 10 bases left in between. Together with reference TRBV5-6 and TRBJ2-7, the CDR3 gives the full variable domain: DAGVTQSPTHLIKTRGQQVTLRCSPKSGHDTVSWYQQALGQGPQFIFQYYEEEERQRGNFPDRFSGHQFPNYSSELNVNALLLGDSALYLCASSVGGHEQYFGPGTRLTVT.

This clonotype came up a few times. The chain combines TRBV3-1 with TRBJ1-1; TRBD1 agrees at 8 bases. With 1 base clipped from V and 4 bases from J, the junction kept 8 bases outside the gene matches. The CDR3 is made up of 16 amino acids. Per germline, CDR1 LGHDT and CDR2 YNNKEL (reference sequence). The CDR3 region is CASSQVLTGGVTEAFF. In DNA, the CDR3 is TGTGCCAGCAGCCAAGTTCTAACAGGGGGGGTCACTGAAGCTTTCTTT. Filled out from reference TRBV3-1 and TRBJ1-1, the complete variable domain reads DTAVSQTPKYLVTQMGNDKSIKCEQNLGHDTMYWYKQDSKKFLKIMFSYNNKELIINETVPNRFSPKSPDKAHLNLHINSLELGDSAVYFCASSQVLTGGVTEAFFGQGTRLTVV.

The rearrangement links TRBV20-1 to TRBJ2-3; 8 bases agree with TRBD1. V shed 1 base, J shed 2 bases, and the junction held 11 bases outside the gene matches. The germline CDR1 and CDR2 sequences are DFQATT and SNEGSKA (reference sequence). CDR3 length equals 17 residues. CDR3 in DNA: TGCAGTGCTAGAGGGACAGGGTGGCCTGCAAACACAGATACGCAGTATTTT. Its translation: CSARGTGWPANTDTQYF.

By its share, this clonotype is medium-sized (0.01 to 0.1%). CDR3 in DNA: TGTGCCAGCAGTCCCTTGTCCGACGGGTATGGCTACACCTTC. It is translated as CASSPLSDGYGYTF. V is TRBV2 and J is TRBJ1-2, with D uncertain. Deletions cut 5 bases from V and 5 bases from J, with 15 bases between. The CDR3 covers 14 residues. Germline CDR1 is SNHLY and CDR2 is FYNNEI. Full variable domain (outside the CDR3, taken from reference TRBV2 and TRBJ1-2): EPEVTQTPSHQVTQMGQEVILRCVPISNHLYFYWYRQILGQKVEFLVSFYNNEISEKSEIFDDQFSVERPDGSNFTLKIRSTKLEDSAMYFCASSPLSDGYGYTFGSGTRLTVV.

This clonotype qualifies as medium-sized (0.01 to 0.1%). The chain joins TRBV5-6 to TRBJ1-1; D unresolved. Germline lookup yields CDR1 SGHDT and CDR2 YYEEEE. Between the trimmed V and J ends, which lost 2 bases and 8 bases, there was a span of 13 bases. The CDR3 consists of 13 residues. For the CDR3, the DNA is TGTGCCAGCAGCTTCAACTATAAGAGCGAAGCTTTCTTT. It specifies CASSFNYKSEAFF.

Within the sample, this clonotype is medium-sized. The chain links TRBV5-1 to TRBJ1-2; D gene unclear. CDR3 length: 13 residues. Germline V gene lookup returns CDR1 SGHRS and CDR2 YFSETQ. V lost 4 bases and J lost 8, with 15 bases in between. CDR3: CASSPTVGEGYTF. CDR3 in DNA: TGCGCCAGCAGCCCCACAGTCGGAGAAGGCTACACCTTC.

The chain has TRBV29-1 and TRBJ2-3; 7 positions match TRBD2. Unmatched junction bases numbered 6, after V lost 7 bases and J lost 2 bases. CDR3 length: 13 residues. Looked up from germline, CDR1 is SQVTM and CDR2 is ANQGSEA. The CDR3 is CSARRGYTDTQYF. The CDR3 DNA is TGCAGCGCCCGGCGGGGGTACACAGATACGCAGTATTTT.

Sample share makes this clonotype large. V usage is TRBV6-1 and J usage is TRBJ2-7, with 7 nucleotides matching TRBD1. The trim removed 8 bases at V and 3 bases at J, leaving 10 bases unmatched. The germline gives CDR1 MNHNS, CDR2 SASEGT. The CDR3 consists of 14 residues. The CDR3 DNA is TGTGCCAGCCCCGGCCTAGGGGGCTACTACGAGCAGTACTTC. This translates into CASPGLGGYYEQYF.

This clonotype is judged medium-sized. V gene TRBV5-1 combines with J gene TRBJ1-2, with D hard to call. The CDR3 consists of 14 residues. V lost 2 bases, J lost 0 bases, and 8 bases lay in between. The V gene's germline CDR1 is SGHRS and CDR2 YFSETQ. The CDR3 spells CASSFDGPNYGYTF. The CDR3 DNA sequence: TGCGCCAGCAGCTTCGATGGACCTAACTATGGCTACACCTTC.

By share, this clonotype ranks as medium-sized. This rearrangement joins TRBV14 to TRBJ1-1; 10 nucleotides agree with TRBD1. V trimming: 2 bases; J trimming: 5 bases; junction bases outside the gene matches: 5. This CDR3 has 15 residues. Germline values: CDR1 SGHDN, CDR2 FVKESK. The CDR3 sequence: CASSQLGTGVTEAFF. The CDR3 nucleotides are TGTGCCAGCAGCCAACTAGGGACAGGGGTTACTGAAGCTTTCTTT. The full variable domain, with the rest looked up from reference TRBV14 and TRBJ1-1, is EAGVTQFPSHSVIEKGQTVTLRCDPISGHDNLYWYRRVMGKEIKFLLHFVKESKQDESGMPNNRFLAERTGGTYSTLKVQPAELEDSGVYFCASSQLGTGVTEAFFGQGTRLTVV.

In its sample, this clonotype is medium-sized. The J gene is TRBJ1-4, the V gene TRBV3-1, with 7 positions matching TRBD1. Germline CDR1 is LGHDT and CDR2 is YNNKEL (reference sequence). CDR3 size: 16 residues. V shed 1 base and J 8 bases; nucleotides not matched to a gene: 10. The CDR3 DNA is TGTGCCAGCAGCCAAGGGTGGGGGACAGCCCCCGAAAAACTGTTTTTT. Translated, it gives CASSQGWGTAPEKLFF.

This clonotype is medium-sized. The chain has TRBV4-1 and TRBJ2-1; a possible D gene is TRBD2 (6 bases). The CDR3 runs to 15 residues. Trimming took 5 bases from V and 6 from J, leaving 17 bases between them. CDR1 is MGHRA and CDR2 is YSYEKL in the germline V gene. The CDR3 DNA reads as TGCGCCAGCAGCACGGGACTTAGTTTTTCCAATGAGCAGTTCTTC. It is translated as CASSTGLSFSNEQFF.

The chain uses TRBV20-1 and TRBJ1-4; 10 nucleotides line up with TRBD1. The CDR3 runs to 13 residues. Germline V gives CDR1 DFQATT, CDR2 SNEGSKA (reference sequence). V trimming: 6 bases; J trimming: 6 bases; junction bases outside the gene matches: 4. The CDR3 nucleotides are TGCAGTGCATCGGGGACAGGGGATGAAAAACTGTTTTTT. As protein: CSASGTGDEKLFF.

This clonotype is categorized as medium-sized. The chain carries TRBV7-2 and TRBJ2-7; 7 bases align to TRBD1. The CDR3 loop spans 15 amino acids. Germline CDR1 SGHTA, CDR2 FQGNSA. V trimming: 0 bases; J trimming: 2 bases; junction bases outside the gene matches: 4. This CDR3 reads CASSLAGQGAYEQYF. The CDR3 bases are TGTGCCAGCAGCTTAGCTGGGCAGGGGGCCTACGAGCAGTACTTC.

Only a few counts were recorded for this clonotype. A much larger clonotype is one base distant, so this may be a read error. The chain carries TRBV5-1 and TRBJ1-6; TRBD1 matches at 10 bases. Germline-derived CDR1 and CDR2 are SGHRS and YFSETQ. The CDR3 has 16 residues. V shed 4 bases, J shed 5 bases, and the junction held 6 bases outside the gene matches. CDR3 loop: CASSGLTGGHNSPLHF. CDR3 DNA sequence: TGCGCCAGCAGCGGACTGACAGGGGGCCATAATTCACCCCTCCACTTT.